These 21 T cell receptor beta chains originate from one sample sequenced in a study of shared clonotypes between healthy human individuals. Repertoires were generated with immunoSEQ multiplex PCR, while TCRdb's copy carries only in-frame clones and drops some. The sample contains some 200,000 clones, 50% to 80% of which appear only once. Sequences were obtained from memory CD4+ T cells sorted from blood. Subset noted: CD45RA-negative fraction. Receptors were obtained from a man under 40 in good health.

Only a few counts were recorded for this clone. This chain connects TRBV5-6 to TRBJ2-5, with 7 nucleotides matching TRBD2. The CDR3 totals 17 residues. J gave up 1 base and V 3 bases, and 12 bases lay outside the gene matches. Germline V gene sequence: CDR1 SGHDT, CDR2 YYEEEE. The CDR3 sequence: CASSSWWGGGAQETQYF. The DNA of the CDR3 is TGTGCCAGCAGCTCCTGGTGGGGGGGAGGAGCCCAAGAGACCCAGTACTTC.

This clone was seen many times. CDR3 in amino acids: CARPGTSGNGNEQFF. In nucleotides, the CDR3 is TGTGCCAGACCCGGGACTAGCGGGAACGGCAATGAGCAGTTCTTC. The chain recombines TRBV25-1 with TRBJ2-1; 13 nucleotides line up with TRBD2. Germline assignment: CDR1 MGHDK and CDR2 SYGVNS. The CDR3 loop spans 15 amino acids. Losses at the gene ends were 9 bases for V and 6 bases for J; bases not matched to a gene: 8. The full variable domain, its missing parts supplied by reference TRBV25-1 and TRBJ2-1, is EADIYQTPRYLVIGTGKKITLECSQTMGHDKMYWYQQDPGMELHLIHYSYGVNSTEKGDLSSESTVSRIRTEHFPLTLESARPSHTSQYLCARPGTSGNGNEQFFGPGTRLTVL.

V gene TRBV5-1 combines with J gene TRBJ2-1; 11 bases map to TRBD2. Germline-derived CDR1 and CDR2 are SGHRS and YFSETQ. CDR3 length: 17 residues. Losses at the gene ends were 4 bases for V and 0 bases for J; bases not matched to a gene: 6. The CDR3 sequence is CASSPGLAGSSYNEQFF. In DNA form, the CDR3 reads TGCGCCAGCAGCCCAGGACTAGCGGGCAGCTCCTACAATGAGCAGTTCTTC.

The V and J genes are TRBV18 and TRBJ1-5; a possible D gene is TRBD1 (5 bases). Trimming left V 3 bases short and J 6 bases short, with 9 bases between. Germline loops: CDR1 KGHSH, CDR2 LQKENI. This CDR3 has 13 amino acids. DNA of the CDR3: TGTGCCAGCTCACCGGGGGGGGGTCAGCCCCAGCATTTT. Residues: CASSPGGGQPQHF.

J is TRBJ2-3 and V is TRBV10-3; 9 bases match TRBD2. Germline lookup yields CDR1 ENHRY and CDR2 SYGVKD. The ends lost 4 bases at V and 3 bases at J; junction bases unmatched: 8. CDR3 size: 16 residues. CDR3 in amino acids: CAISVGSGSSTDTQYF. CDR3 coding DNA: TGTGCCATCAGTGTGGGTAGCGGGAGCTCGACAGATACGCAGTATTTT.

The rearrangement links TRBV7-6 to TRBJ1-5, with a possible D match to TRBD1 (6 bases). CDR3 size: 15 residues. In germline, CDR1 is SGHVS, CDR2 FNYEAQ. V was shortened by 3 bases and J by 7 bases, with 16 bases between the two germline ends. The CDR3 sequence is CASSLGGGAWQPQHF. DNA for the CDR3: TGTGCCAGCAGCTTGGGTGGGGGCGCTTGGCAGCCCCAGCATTTT.

The V and J genes are TRBV5-5 and TRBJ1-5, with a weak D call TRBD1 (6 bases). Germline loops: CDR1 SGHKS, CDR2 YYEKEE (reference sequence). CDR3 length: 16 residues. Trimming cost V 0 bases and J 4 bases, with 14 bases left between them. CDR3 protein: CASSLGAGGWNQPQHF. CDR3 DNA: TGTGCCAGCAGCTTGGGGGCCGGGGGCTGGAATCAGCCCCAGCATTTT.

This chain's CDR3 is CAWSGGQVNQPQHF. Written as DNA, the CDR3 is TGTGCCTGGAGTGGGGGACAGGTAAATCAGCCCCAGCATTTT. The J gene is TRBJ1-5, the V gene TRBV30; TRBD1 matches at 8 bases. This CDR3 is 14 amino acids long. Germline CDR1 GTSNPN, CDR2 SVGIG (reference sequence). The junction had 3 bases not matched to a gene; V was cut back by 1 base and J by 4 bases.

This chain uses TRBV5-4 with TRBJ1-2; TRBD1 agrees at 7 bases. Germline loops: CDR1 SGHNT, CDR2 YYREEE (reference sequence). Trimming cost V 5 bases and J 2 bases; bases outside gene matches: 6. This CDR3 comprises 14 residues. CDR3 DNA: TGTGCCAGCAGGACGACGACAGGGAACTATGGCTACACCTTC. Protein: CASRTTTGNYGYTF.

The chain couples TRBV9 to TRBJ1-1; no firm D call. CDR1 SGDLS and CDR2 YYNGEE come from the germline V gene. V was pared by 2 bases and J by 4 bases, with 9 bases between. This CDR3 has 13 amino acids. CDR3 sequence reads: CASSVNWGTEAFF. CDR3 nucleotides: TGTGCCAGCAGCGTGAACTGGGGCACTGAAGCTTTCTTT.

V usage is TRBV5-1 and J usage is TRBJ1-1; 7 nucleotides match TRBD1. The ends lost 3 bases at V and 12 bases at J; junction bases unmatched: 8. The CDR3 extends over 12 amino acids. CDR1 is SGHRS, CDR2 YFSETQ, per germline. The CDR3 coding sequence is TGCGCCAGCAGCTCCAACAGGGGAAATACTTTCTTT. This encodes CASSSNRGNTFF. Full variable domain (missing parts from reference TRBV5-1 and TRBJ1-1): KAGVTQTPRYLIKTRGQQVTLSCSPISGHRSVSWYQQTPGQGLQFLFEYFSETQRNKGNFPGRFSGRQFSNSRSEMNVSTLELGDSALYLCASSSNRGNTFFGQGTRLTVV.

This chain uses TRBV7-3 with TRBJ2-1, with TRBD1 matching 9 bases. From germline, CDR1 is SGHTA and CDR2 FQGTGA. This CDR3 spans 15 amino acids. V shed 5 bases and J 4 bases; nucleotides not matched to a gene: 6. In DNA form, the CDR3 reads TGTGCCAGCAGCCAACAGGGGGCATCGTACAATGAGCAGTTCTTC. Translating it yields CASSQQGASYNEQFF.

The gene calls are TRBV5-4 and TRBJ2-7; D gene uncertain. Germline V gene data show CDR1 as SGHNT and CDR2 as YYREEE (reference sequence). The V end lost 0 bases, the J end lost 3 bases, and 13 bases lay between the germline ends. The CDR3 contains 15 residues. CDR3 nucleotide sequence: TGTGCCAGCAGCTTGGGTCTGGACGGAAACTACGAGCAGTACTTC. It encodes CASSLGLDGNYEQYF.

In its sample, this clone was seen a few times. The rearrangement joins TRBV11-2 to TRBJ1-1; D call uncertain. The V gene lost 3 bases and the J gene lost 4 bases, with 9 bases spanning the gap. CDR1 is SGHAT and CDR2 is FQNNGV in the germline V gene. This CDR3 is 13 amino acids long. In DNA, the CDR3 is TGTGCCAGCAGCTTCCTTCGGCCCACTGAAGCTTTCTTT. Amino acids: CASSFLRPTEAFF.

This clone was detected a few times. V gene TRBV10-3 combines with J gene TRBJ2-2, with TRBD1 as a possible D gene (5 bases). Trimming left V 0 bases short and J 6 bases short, with 11 bases between. Germline CDR1 reads ENHRY; CDR2 reads SYGVKD. The CDR3 runs 15 residues. The CDR3 loop is CAISESVGQAGELFF. In nucleotides, the CDR3 is TGTGCCATCAGTGAGTCGGTGGGGCAGGCCGGGGAGCTGTTTTTT.

This clone has ten or more counts. The rearrangement joins TRBV7-8 to TRBJ2-2, with a weak D call TRBD2 (5 bases). This CDR3 region has 15 residues. V was cut by 6 bases and J by 6 bases, with 17 bases left in between. CDR1 and CDR2 (germline): SGHVS, FQNEAQ. CDR3 bases: TGTGCCAGCAGACTCAGGTGGGAGTCCGCCGGGGAGCTGTTTTTT. Translation gives CASRLRWESAGELFF.

The chain carries TRBV28 and TRBJ1-2; D call uncertain. Germline V gene data show CDR1 as MDHEN and CDR2 as SYDVKM. V lost 7 bases to trimming and J lost 1 base, with 16 bases between them. The CDR3 is 15 amino acids. The CDR3 loop is CASTKGGSGNYGYTF. The CDR3 DNA sequence: TGTGCCAGCACCAAAGGAGGTTCCGGTAACTATGGCTACACCTTC.

The V call is TRBV6-6, the J call TRBJ1-1; no reliable D call. Looked up from germline, CDR1 is MNHNY and CDR2 is SVGAGI (reference sequence). The CDR3 runs 13 residues. V lost 4 bases to trimming and J lost 1 base, with 7 bases between them. The CDR3 region is CASSWIKNTEAFF. The CDR3 region has the DNA TGTGCCAGCAGTTGGATCAAGAACACTGAAGCTTTCTTT.

The chain is built from TRBV18 and TRBJ2-5; D may match TRBD1 or TRBD2 (6 bases each). The CDR3 runs 13 residues. Trimming stripped 6 bases from V and 6 bases from J, with 14 bases between. Germline V gene sequence: CDR1 KGHSH, CDR2 LQKENI. The DNA of the CDR3 is TGTGCCAGCTCCGAAGGGGGGACGAAGACCCAGTACTTC. This encodes CASSEGGTKTQYF.

On this clone: At one of its ends the junction is not consistent with the germline gene, which may arise from a read error. The chain is built from TRBV7-7 and TRBJ2-1; D is ambiguous. CDR3 length: 15 residues. From germline, CDR1 is SSHAT and CDR2 FNYEAQ (reference sequence). As DNA, the CDR3 is TGTGCTAGCAGCTTATCCCTGAGCTCCTACAATGAGCAGTTCTTC. It specifies CASSLSLSSYNEQFF.

The genes are TRBV11-2 and TRBJ1-3; the D is unclear. V was pared by 8 bases and J by 2 bases, with 13 bases between. This CDR3 has 14 amino acids. CDR1 and CDR2 from the germline V gene are SGHAT and FQNNGV. CDR3 bases: TGTGCCAGCTCTGCTACGGGAACTGGAAACACCATATATTTT. This encodes CASSATGTGNTIYF.